A selection of T cell receptor beta chains follows, all from one sample in a study of graft-versus-host responses after intestinal transplantation. Sequencing used immunoSEQ multiplex PCR; TCRdb keeps in-frame clones, though not all of them. The sample includes approximately 75,000 clones, 90% seen only once; the top ten take roughly 3.9%. No antigen has been identified for these receptors. Sequenced here: unstimulated CD8+ T cells sorted from spleen or lymph node cells, sampled before transplant. Source of these receptors: a human donor who was the organ donor for an intestinal transplant. The CDR3 runs from the conserved cysteine through the conserved F or W. A D gene is named only where the DNA matches it firmly. Size is stated for part of the rows, as once, few or many counts, or as a class when the clone is expanded.

D	size	V	J	CDR3	DNA
NA	few	TRBV6-1	TRBJ1-6	CASSKKQANSPLHF	TGTGCCAGCAGTAAGAAACAGGCTAATTCACCCCTCCACTTT
NA	NA	TRBV28	TRBJ1-6	CASRASPLHF	TGTGCCAGCAGGGCTTCACCCCTCCACTTT
NA	NA	TRBV27	TRBJ1-4	CASSLGGGTNEKLFF	TGTGCCAGCAGTCTCGGGGGAGGAACTAATGAAAAACTGTTTTTT
NA	NA	TRBV4-3	TRBJ2-3	CASSQVGSTSTDTQYF	TGCGCCAGCAGCCAAGTCGGGTCTACTAGCACAGATACGCAGTATTTT
TRBD1	NA	TRBV5-8	TRBJ1-6	CASSSQGALRNYNSPLHF	TGTGCCAGCAGCTCACAGGGGGCACTCCGGAATTATAATTCACCCCTCCACTTT
TRBD2	NA	TRBV4-3	TRBJ2-4	CASSQGGGSKNIQYF	TGCGCCAGCAGCCAAGGCGGGGGGTCAAAAAACATTCAGTACTTC
NA	NA	TRBV7-6	TRBJ1-1	CASSLMGSPTEAFF	TGTGCCAGCAGCTTAATGGGGAGCCCGACTGAAGCTTTCTTT
NA	NA	TRBV6-6	TRBJ2-2	CASSHSIGELFF	TGTGCCAGCAGCCACAGCATCGGGGAGCTGTTTTTT
NA	NA	TRBV7-3	TRBJ1-1	CASSLSGSLAEAFF	TGTGCCAGCAGCTTATCGGGGTCCTTGGCTGAAGCTTTCTTT
TRBD1	once	TRBV28	TRBJ2-3	CASSWTGTSTDTQYF	TGTGCCAGCAGTTGGACAGGAACTAGCACAGATACGCAGTATTTT
TRBD2	NA	TRBV5-6	TRBJ2-5	CASSFVAGGIQETQYF	TGTGCCAGCAGCTTTGTAGCGGGGGGGATCCAAGAGACCCAGTACTTC
NA	NA	TRBV27	TRBJ2-5	CASSLSTASLSFETQYF	TGTGCCAGCAGTTTATCGACGGCTAGTTTATCTTTCGAGACCCAGTACTTC
NA	NA	TRBV4-1	TRBJ1-6	CASSANTLLGLSPLHF	TGCGCCAGCAGCGCAAATACTCTACTCGGGTTATCACCCCTCCACTTT
TRBD1	NA	TRBV28	TRBJ1-2	CASSLDSGQGNGYTF	TGTGCCAGCAGTTTGGATTCAGGACAGGGGAATGGCTACACCTTC
TRBD2	NA	TRBV13	TRBJ2-5	CASSSLTSGGLQETQYF	TGTGCCAGCAGCTCCTTGACTAGCGGGGGGCTCCAAGAGACCCAGTACTTC
TRBD1	NA	TRBV28	TRBJ1-6	CASSLVFSAGQGMGSPLHF	TGTGCCAGCAGTTTAGTGTTTAGCGCGGGACAGGGGATGGGGTCACCCCTCCACTTT
TRBD2	NA	TRBV7-3	TRBJ2-1	CASSPGGGNEQFF	TGTGCCAGCAGCCCGGGGGGTGGAAATGAGCAGTTCTTC
NA	NA	TRBV25-1	TRBJ2-1	CASSSLTGAYNEQFF	TGTGCCAGCAGTTCCTTGACAGGAGCCTACAATGAGCAGTTCTTC
TRBD1	NA	TRBV5-1	TRBJ1-6	CASSLAFGDRYNSPLHF	TGCGCCAGCAGCTTGGCCTTCGGGGACAGGTATAATTCACCCCTCCACTTT
NA	once	TRBV7-9	TRBJ2-1	CASTLKVLVTSDEQFF	TGTGCCAGCACCCTTAAGGTTCTAGTTACCAGCGATGAGCAGTTCTTC
TRBD2	NA	TRBV30	TRBJ2-1	CAWSTGGAGNEQFF	TGTGCCTGGAGTACCGGGGGGGCAGGCAATGAGCAGTTCTTC
TRBD1	NA	TRBV7-9	TRBJ1-4	CASSRRDRGRGDINEKLFF	TGTGCCAGCAGCAGACGGGACAGGGGGCGCGGGGATATAAATGAAAAACTGTTTTTT